This TCR beta chain was recovered during a study of graft-versus-host responses after intestinal transplantation. About the research overall: Multivisceral, liver-intestinal, or isolated intestinal grafts were transplanted into recipients.

Study observations and caveats: GvH clonotypes were identified within recipient marrow, with a subset emerging first in ileum or blood.

The CDR3 length is 13 residues. The germline CDR1 and CDR2 sequences are SGHRS and YFSETQ. Trimming removed 2 bases from V and 4 bases from J, with 9 bases in between. A note on this clone: The antigen remains unidentified. Other DNA sequences within the sample encode an identical CDR3.

The repertoire was sequenced with immunoSEQ multiplex PCR; TCRdb's copy has only in-frame clones and lacks some. This sample carries about 100,000 clones, roughly nine tenths of them seen once, and the ten largest clones take roughly 1%. The material sequenced was unstimulated CD4+ T cells sorted from spleen or lymph node cells, taken before transplant. The J gene is TRBJ1-1, the V gene TRBV5-1; D is undetermined. The receptor's source is a human donor who was the organ donor for an intestinal transplant. CDR3 in amino acids: CASSLGGSTEAFF. As DNA, the CDR3 is TGCGCCAGCAGCTTAGGAGGTTCCACTGAAGCTTTCTTT.